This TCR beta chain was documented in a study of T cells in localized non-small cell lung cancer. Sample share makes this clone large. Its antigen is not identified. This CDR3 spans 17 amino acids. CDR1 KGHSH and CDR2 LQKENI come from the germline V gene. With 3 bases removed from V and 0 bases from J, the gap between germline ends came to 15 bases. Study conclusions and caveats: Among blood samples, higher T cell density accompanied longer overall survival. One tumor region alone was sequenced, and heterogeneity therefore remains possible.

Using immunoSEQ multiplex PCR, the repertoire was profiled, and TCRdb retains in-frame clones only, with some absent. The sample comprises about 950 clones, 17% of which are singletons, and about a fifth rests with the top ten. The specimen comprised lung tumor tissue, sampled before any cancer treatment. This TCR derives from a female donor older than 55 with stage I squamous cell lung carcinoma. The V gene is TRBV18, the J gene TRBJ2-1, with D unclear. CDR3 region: CASSPASSMSSYNEQFF. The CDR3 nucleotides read TGTGCCAGCTCACCCGCGAGTAGCATGAGCTCCTACAATGAGCAGTTCTTC.